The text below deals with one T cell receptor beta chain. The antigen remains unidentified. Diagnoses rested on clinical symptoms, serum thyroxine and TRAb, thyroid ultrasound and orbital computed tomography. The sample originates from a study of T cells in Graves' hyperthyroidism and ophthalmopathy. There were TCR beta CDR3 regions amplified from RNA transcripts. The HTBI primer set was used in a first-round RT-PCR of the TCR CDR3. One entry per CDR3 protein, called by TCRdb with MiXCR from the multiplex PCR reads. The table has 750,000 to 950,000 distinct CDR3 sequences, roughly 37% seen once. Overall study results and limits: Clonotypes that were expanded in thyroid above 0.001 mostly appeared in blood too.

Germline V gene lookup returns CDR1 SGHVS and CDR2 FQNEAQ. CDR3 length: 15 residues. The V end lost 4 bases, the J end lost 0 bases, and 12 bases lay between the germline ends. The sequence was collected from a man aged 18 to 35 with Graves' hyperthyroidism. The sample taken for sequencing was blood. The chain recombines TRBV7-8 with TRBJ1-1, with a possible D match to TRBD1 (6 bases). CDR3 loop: CASSSVDRLNTEAFF. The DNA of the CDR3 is TGTGCCAGCAGCTCCGTGGACAGACTGAACACTGAAGCTTTCTTT.